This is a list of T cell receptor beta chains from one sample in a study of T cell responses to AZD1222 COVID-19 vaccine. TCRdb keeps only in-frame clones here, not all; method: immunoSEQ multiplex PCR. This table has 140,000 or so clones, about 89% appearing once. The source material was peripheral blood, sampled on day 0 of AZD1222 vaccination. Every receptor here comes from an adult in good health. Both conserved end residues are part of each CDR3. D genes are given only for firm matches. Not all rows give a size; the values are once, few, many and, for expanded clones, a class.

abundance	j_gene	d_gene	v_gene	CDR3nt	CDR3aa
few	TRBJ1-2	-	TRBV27	TGTGCCAGCAGTTCTCCTGGGGGAGGAGATGGCTACACCTTC	CASSSPGGGDGYTF
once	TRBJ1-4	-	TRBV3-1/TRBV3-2	TGTGCCAGCAGCCCGGGACGTTCGGGGTGGGGGGAAAAACTGTTTTTT	CASSPGRSGWGEKLFF
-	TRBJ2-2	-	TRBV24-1	TGTGCCACCAGTGACCCGACAAGGAACACCGGGGAGCTGTTTTTT	CATSDPTRNTGELFF
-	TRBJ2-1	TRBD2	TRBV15	TGTGCCACCAGCAAAGAGCGGGAGGGGGTGGATGAGCAGTTCTTC	CATSKEREGVDEQFF
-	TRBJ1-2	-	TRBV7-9	TGTGCCAGCAGCTTAGAAGAATACTATGGCTACACCTTC	CASSLEEYYGYTF
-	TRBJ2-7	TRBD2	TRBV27	TGTGCCAGCAGTTTGAGGAGACTAGCGGGCACTACCTACGAGCAGTACTTC	CASSLRRLAGTTYEQYF
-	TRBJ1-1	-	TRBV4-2	TGTGCCAGCGGTACCCTCCGGGTCACTGAAGCTTTCTTT	CASGTLRVTEAFF
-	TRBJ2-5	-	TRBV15	TGTGCCACCAGCAGAGATATGAAAACGTCTCGAGAGACCCAGTACTTC	CATSRDMKTSRETQYF
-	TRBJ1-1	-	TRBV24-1	TGTGCCACCTATCCGAGGGCTGAAGCTTTCTTT	CATYPRAEAFF
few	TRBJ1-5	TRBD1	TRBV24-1	TGTGCCACCAGTGCAGGGGGACAGAATCAGCCCCAGCATTTT	CATSAGGQNQPQHF
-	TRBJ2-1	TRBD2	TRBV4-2	TGTGCCAGCAGCCAAGAAGGGCTAGCGGGAGCTCTTGAGCAGTTCTTC	CASSQEGLAGALEQFF
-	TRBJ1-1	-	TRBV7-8	TGTGCCAGCAGCTTAGAAAGAAGGGGACGAACTGAAGCTTTCTTT	CASSLERRGRTEAFF
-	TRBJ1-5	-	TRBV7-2	TGTGCCAGCAGCTTAGTGGGTAGCAATCAGCCCCAGCATTTT	CASSLVGSNQPQHF
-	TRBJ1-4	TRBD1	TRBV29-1	TGCAGCGTTGAGGCGACAGGGGATGAAAAACTGTTTTTT	CSVEATGDEKLFF
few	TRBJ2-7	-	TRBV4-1	TGCGCCAGCAGCCAAGAAAAATTGAACGAGCAGTACTTC	CASSQEKLNEQYF
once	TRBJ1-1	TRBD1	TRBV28	TGTGCCAGCAGTTTCCTAGGACAGGGAGTGAACACTGAAGCTTTCTTT	CASSFLGQGVNTEAFF
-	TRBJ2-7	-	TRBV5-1	TGCGCCAGCAGCTTAAGCGGAGGGGACTACGAGCAGTACTTC	CASSLSGGDYEQYF
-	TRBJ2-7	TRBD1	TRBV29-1	TGCAGCGCCCGAACAGGGGGCGCCCCCTACGAGCAGTACTTC	CSARTGGAPYEQYF
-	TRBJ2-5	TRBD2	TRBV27	TGTGCCAGCAGTTCATGGACTAGCGGGGTGGCGGAGACCCAGTACTTC	CASSSWTSGVAETQYF
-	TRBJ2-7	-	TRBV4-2	TGTGCCAGCAGCCAATCGGGGTACGAGCAGTACTTC	CASSQSGYEQYF
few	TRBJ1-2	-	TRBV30	TGTGCCTGGACGCGTCCCCTCGCCATCTATGGCTACACCTTC	CAWTRPLAIYGYTF
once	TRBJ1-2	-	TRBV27	TGTGCCAGCAGTTTAGTTTACGGGGGGCACGGCTACACCTTC	CASSLVYGGHGYTF
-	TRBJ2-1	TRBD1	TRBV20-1	TGCAGTGCTAGTCTCCAGGGACAGGGGACCTACAATGAGCAGTTCTTC	CSASLQGQGTYNEQFF
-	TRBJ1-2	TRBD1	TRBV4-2	TGTGCCAGCAGCCATGAACCCTCCGGGACAGGGGGCAGCGGTGGCTACACCTTC	CASSHEPSGTGGSGGYTF
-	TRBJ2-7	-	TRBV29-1	TGCAGCGTGGGGGACAAGGGGCAGAGCTGGGGGCAGTACTTC	CSVGDKGQSWGQYF
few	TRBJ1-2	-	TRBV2	TGTGCCAGCAGTGCTGGACGGATCCTCTACACCTTC	CASSAGRILYTF
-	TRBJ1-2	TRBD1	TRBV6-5	TGTGCCAGCAGTTACTCTAACAGGGACAGTGGCTATGGCTACACCTTC	CASSYSNRDSGYGYTF
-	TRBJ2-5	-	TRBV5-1	TGCGCCAGCAGCTTGAATGGGGGAGAGACCCAGTACTTC	CASSLNGGETQYF
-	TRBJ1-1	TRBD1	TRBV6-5	TGTGCCAGCAGTTACGGCAGGGGGCCGCGCACTGAAGCTTTCTTT	CASSYGRGPRTEAFF
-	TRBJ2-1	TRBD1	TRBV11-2	TGTGCCAGCAGCTCACTACAACTTAGGACAGGGGGACACAATGAGCAGTTCTTC	CASSSLQLRTGGHNEQFF
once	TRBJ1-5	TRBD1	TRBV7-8	TGTGCCAGCAGCTCAAGACAGGGGGAAAGGGATCAGCCCCAGCATTTT	CASSSRQGERDQPQHF
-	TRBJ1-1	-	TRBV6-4	TGTGCCAGCAGTGACGAGGGGGACACTGAAGCTTTCTTT	CASSDEGDTEAFF
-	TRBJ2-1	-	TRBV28	TGTGCCACCAGGGACTCCTCCTACAATGAGCAGTTCTTC	CATRDSSYNEQFF
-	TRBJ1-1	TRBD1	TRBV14	TGTGCCAGCAGCGACAGGGTGAACACTGAAGCTTTCTTT	CASSDRVNTEAFF
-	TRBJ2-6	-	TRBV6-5	TGTGCCGGGTCCTACGTCTCTGGGGCCAACGTCCTGACTTTC	CAGSYVSGANVLTF
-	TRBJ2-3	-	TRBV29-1	TGCAGCGTGGGCGGCGTTTCTTCAGATACGCAGTATTTT	CSVGGVSSDTQYF
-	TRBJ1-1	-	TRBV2	TGTGCCAGCAGTCGATCAGGGACGAACACTGAAGCTTTCTTT	CASSRSGTNTEAFF
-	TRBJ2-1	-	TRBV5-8	TGTGCCAGCAGCTTTGGGTACCTGGATGTTAAGCCGCCCTACAATGAGCAGTTCTTC	CASSFGYLDVKPPYNEQFF
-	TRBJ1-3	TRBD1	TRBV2	TGTGCCAGCAGTGACGGCCAGGGGGCGAGCTCTGGAAACACCATATATTTT	CASSDGQGASSGNTIYF
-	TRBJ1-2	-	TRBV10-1	TGCGCCAGCAGTGAATATCGGAGCTATGGCTACACCTTC	CASSEYRSYGYTF
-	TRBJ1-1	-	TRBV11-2	TGTGCCAGCAGCTTTGGTAGGGGGAGCACTGAAGCTTTCTTT	CASSFGRGSTEAFF
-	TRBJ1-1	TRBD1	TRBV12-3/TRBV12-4	TGTGCCAGCAGCTGGACAGGGGGGTTTGAAGCTTTCTTT	CASSWTGGFEAFF
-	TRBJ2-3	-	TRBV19	TGTGCCAGTAAGTGGGACCGTAGCACAGATACGCAGTATTTT	CASKWDRSTDTQYF
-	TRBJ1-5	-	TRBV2	TGTGCCACCAAGCCTGGGGGGGTTAATCAGCCCCAGCATTTT	CATKPGGVNQPQHF
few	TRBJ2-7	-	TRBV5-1	TGCGCCAGCAGCCCTGGGAGCGGTCCCTACGAGCAGTACTTC	CASSPGSGPYEQYF
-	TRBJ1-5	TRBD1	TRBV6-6	TGTGCCAGCAGTTACTCGGGCAGGGGGGACCAGCCCCAGCATTTT	CASSYSGRGDQPQHF
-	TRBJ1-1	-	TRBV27	TGTGCCAGCAGTCCCCGGTGGGGGGGCGACACTGAAGCTTTCTTT	CASSPRWGGDTEAFF
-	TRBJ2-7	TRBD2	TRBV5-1	TGCGCCAGCAGTTCTGTCAGCAGCGGGAGGTACGAGCAGTACTTC	CASSSVSSGRYEQYF
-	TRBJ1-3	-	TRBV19	TGTGCCAGTTCTGGGGACATCTCTGGAAACACCATATATTTT	CASSGDISGNTIYF
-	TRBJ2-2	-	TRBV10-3	TGTGCCATCAGTGAATTCCAGGGAACCGGGGAGCTGTTTTTT	CAISEFQGTGELFF
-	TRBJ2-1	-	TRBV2	TGTGCCAGCAGTACGCAGGGAAATGAGCAGTTCTTC	CASSTQGNEQFF
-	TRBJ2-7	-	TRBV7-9	TGTGCCAGCTCGAGCGGTATACATTCCAGCGAGCAGTACTTC	CASSSGIHSSEQYF
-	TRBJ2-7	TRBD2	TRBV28	TGTGCCAGCAGTTTAGACGAGCTAGCGGGAGTCGGGTACGAGCAGTACTTC	CASSLDELAGVGYEQYF
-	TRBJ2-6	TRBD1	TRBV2	TGTGCCAGCAGTGAACAGGGGGCTGGGGCCAACGTCCTGACTTTC	CASSEQGAGANVLTF